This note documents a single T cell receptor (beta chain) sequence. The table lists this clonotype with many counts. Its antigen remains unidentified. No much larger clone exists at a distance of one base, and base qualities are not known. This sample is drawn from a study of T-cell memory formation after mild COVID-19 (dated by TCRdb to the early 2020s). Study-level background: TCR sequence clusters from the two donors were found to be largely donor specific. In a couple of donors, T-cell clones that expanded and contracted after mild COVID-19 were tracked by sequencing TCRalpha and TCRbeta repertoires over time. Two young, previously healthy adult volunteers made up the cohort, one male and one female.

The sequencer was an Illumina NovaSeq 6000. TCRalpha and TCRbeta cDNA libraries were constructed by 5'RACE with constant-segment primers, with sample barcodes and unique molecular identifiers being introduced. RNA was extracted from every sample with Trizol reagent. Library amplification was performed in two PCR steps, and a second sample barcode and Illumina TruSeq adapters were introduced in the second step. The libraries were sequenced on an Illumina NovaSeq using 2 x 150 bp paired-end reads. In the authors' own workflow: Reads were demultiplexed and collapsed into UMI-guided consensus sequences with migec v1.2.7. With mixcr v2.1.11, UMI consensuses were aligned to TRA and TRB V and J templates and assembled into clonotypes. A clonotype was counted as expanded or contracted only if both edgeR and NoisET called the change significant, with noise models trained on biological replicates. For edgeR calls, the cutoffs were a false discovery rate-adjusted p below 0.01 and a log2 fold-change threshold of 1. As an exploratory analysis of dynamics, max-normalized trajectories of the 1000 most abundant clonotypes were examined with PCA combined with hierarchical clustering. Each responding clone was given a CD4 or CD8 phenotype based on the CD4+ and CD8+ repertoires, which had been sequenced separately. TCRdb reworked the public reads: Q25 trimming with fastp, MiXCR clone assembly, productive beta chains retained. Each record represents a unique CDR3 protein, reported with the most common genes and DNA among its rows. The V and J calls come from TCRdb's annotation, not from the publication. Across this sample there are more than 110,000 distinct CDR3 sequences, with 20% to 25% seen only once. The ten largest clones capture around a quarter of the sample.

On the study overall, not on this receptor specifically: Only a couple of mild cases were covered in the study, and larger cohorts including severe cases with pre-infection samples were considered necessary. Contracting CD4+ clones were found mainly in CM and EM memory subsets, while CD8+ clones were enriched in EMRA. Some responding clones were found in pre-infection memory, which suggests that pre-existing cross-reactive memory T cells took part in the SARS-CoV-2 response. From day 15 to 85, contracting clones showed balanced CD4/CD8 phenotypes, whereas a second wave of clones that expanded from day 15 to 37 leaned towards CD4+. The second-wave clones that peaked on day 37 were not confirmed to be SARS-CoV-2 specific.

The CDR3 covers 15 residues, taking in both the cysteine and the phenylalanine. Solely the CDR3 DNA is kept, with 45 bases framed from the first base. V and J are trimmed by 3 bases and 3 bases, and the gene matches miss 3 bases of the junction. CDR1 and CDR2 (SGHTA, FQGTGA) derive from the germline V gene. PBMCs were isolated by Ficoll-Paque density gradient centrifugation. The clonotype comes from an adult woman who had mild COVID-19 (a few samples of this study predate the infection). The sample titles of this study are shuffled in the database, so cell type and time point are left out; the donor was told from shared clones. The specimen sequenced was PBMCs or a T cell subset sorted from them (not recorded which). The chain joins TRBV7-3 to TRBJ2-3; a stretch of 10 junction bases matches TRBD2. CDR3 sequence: CASSLSGGATDTQYF. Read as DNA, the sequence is TGTGCCAGCAGCTTGAGCGGGGGGGCAACAGATACGCAGTATTTT.